This TCR beta chain was recovered during a study of PD-1 blockade in classical Hodgkin lymphoma. Assay used: immunoSEQ multiplex PCR; TCRdb lists only in-frame clones, some missing. The table records about 41,000 clones, over 70% of them present only once. Comment on this clone: No antigen is known for it.

Overall study results and limits: CD4+ TCR diversity, unlike CD8+, climbed significantly by C4D1. Relapsed/refractory patients reportedly had lower baseline diversity than newly diagnosed patients.

Every one of the patients relapsed after autologous stem cell transplantation (brentuximab vedotin exposure was variable). Complete response, partial response or progressive disease constituted the best response categories observed. This clonotype was sampled from a human donor with classical Hodgkin lymphoma. Here the sequenced sample was peripheral blood mononuclear cells (PBMCs), taken at baseline.

CDR3 bases: TGTGCCAGCAGCTTAGGGCAGCAAGAGACCCAGTACTTC. Protein: CASSLGQQETQYF. The chain has TRBV7-8 and TRBJ2-5; D gene unclear. V lost 1 base and J 2 bases, leaving 5 bases between the germline ends. Per germline, CDR1 SGHVS and CDR2 FQNEAQ. The CDR3 loop spans 13 amino acids.